Shown below are 8 T cell receptor beta chains from a single sample sequenced in a study of blood T cell repertoires in COVID-19. The method was immunoSEQ multiplex PCR; TCRdb's version includes in-frame clones alone and lacks a portion of them. Among 190,000 or so clones listed, roughly 86% were seen once. The sequencing input was peripheral blood. The receptors come from a man between 35 and 55 years old with active or convalescent COVID-19.

The chain recombines TRBV19 with TRBJ2-5, with unresolved D. This CDR3 has 13 amino acids. The ends were cut back, 3 bases at V and 1 base at J, with 6 bases in the middle. Germline V lookup: CDR1 LNHDA, CDR2 SQIVND (reference sequence). This chain's CDR3 is CASSMAIQETQYF. For the CDR3, the DNA is TGTGCCAGTAGTATGGCAATCCAAGAGACCCAGTACTTC.

CDR3 DNA: TGTGCCAGCAGCTTTGGGGACAGTGCCAGGGGCTACACCTTC. Protein: CASSFGDSARGYTF. This sequence joins TRBV7-2 and TRBJ1-2; 7 positions agree with TRBD1. Germline V lookup: CDR1 SGHTA, CDR2 FQGNSA. This CDR3 comprises 14 residues. The trim removed 3 bases at V and 8 bases at J, leaving 9 bases unmatched.

This clone was found once. The V and J genes are TRBV7-9 and TRBJ2-1, with 7 bases matching TRBD2. Losses at the gene ends were 4 bases for V and 4 bases for J; bases not matched to a gene: 7. Germline V gene lookup returns CDR1 SEHNR and CDR2 FQNEAQ (reference sequence). This CDR3 has 15 residues. The CDR3 is CASSSSGVPYNEQFF. The CDR3 region has the DNA TGTGCCAGCAGCTCGAGCGGGGTTCCTTACAATGAGCAGTTCTTC.

This clone is a singleton in its sample. The rearrangement uses TRBV10-1 and TRBJ1-6; TRBD1 aligns across 9 bases. The CDR3 sequence is 15 residues long. Germline-derived CDR1 and CDR2 are WNHNN and SYGVQD (reference sequence). With 2 bases clipped from V and 8 bases from J, the junction kept 4 bases outside the gene matches. This CDR3 is CASSEGQGSDSPLHF. CDR3 coding DNA: TGCGCCAGCAGTGAGGGACAGGGGAGTGATTCACCCCTCCACTTT.

Only a few counts were recorded for this clone. The chain is built from TRBV6-4 and TRBJ2-3; 7 bases are shared with TRBD1. The CDR3 consists of 15 residues. The V gene's germline CDR1 is MRHNA and CDR2 SNTAGT. V shed 5 bases and J 0 bases; nucleotides not matched to a gene: 5. Here the CDR3 DNA reads TGTGCCAGCAGTTGGACAGGATCTAGCACAGATACGCAGTATTTT. It is translated as CASSWTGSSTDTQYF.

The rearrangement links TRBV18 to TRBJ2-3; 10 bases are shared with TRBD2. After removal of 0 bases from V and 1 base from J, the junction contained 1 base not matched to a gene. The CDR3 extends over 16 amino acids. The germline V gene has CDR1 KGHSH and CDR2 LQKENI. CDR3: CASSPPGLAGTDTQYF. CDR3 DNA sequence: TGTGCCAGCTCACCACCTGGACTAGCGGGCACAGATACGCAGTATTTT.

The V and J genes are TRBV28 and TRBJ1-5; 9 nucleotides line up with TRBD1. This CDR3 is 14 amino acids long. Germline CDR1 reads MDHEN; CDR2 reads SYDVKM. J gave up 3 bases and V 5 bases, and 2 bases lay outside the gene matches. CDR3 sequence reads: CASSRTGVNQPQHF. CDR3 nucleotides: TGTGCCAGCAGTCGGACAGGGGTCAATCAGCCCCAGCATTTT.

The chain carries TRBV28 and TRBJ1-2; maybe TRBD1 (6 bases). Germline CDR1 is MDHEN and CDR2 is SYDVKM. The germline V and J ends were trimmed by 5 bases and 7 bases, with 17 bases remaining between them. This CDR3 has 14 residues. CDR3 coding DNA: TGTGCCAGCAGTGTGTCACAGGGAACGAGTGGCTACACCTTC. It codes for CASSVSQGTSGYTF.